This T cell receptor beta chain was recorded in a study of post-analysis software for immune sequencing data. Study results and limitations: Included in a set of roughly five TRBV segments more frequent in patients than controls were TRBV5-6, TRBV5-1 and TRBV20-1. Controls had significantly higher normalized Chao1 diversity than multiple sclerosis patients. Analysis by F measure revealed that same-batch samples clustered strongly together.

The ends were cut back, 5 bases at V and 7 bases at J, with 13 bases in the middle. The CDR3 has 13 residues. This clonotype has only a few counts. Its target is unknown. Included in the TCR beta cDNA libraries were unique molecular identifiers. The authors obtained roughly 500,000 cDNA molecules from roughly 1.1 to 9.2 million T cells. TCRdb analysed the PCR reads with MiXCR anew, one entry per CDR3 protein. The sample lists about half a million distinct CDR3 sequences, around a third seen once, with around 6% in the top ten. This receptor was identified in a girl aged 2-17 years with multiple sclerosis. The rearrangement links TRBV12-3 or TRBV12-4 to TRBJ2-3; D not certain. Sequencing input: blood. CDR3 amino acids: CASSTSGRNTQYF. The CDR3 coding sequence is TGTGCCAGCAGTACCTCGGGCCGGAATACGCAGTATTTT.